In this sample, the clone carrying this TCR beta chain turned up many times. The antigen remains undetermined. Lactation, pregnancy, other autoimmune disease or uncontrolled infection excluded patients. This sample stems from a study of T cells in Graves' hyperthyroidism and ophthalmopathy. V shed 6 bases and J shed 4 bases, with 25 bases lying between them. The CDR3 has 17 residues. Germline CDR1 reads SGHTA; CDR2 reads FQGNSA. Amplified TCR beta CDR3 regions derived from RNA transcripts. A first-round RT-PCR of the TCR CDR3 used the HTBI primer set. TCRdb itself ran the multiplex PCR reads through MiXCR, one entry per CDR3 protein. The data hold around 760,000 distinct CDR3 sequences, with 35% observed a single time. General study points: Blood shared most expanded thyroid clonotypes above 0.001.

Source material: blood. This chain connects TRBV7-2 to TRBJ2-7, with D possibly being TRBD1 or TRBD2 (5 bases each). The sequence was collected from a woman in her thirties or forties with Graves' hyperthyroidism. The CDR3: CASSTRGTGETNYEQYF. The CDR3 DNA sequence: TGTGCCAGCAGTACTAGGGGTACCGGGGAGACTAATTACGAGCAGTACTTC.